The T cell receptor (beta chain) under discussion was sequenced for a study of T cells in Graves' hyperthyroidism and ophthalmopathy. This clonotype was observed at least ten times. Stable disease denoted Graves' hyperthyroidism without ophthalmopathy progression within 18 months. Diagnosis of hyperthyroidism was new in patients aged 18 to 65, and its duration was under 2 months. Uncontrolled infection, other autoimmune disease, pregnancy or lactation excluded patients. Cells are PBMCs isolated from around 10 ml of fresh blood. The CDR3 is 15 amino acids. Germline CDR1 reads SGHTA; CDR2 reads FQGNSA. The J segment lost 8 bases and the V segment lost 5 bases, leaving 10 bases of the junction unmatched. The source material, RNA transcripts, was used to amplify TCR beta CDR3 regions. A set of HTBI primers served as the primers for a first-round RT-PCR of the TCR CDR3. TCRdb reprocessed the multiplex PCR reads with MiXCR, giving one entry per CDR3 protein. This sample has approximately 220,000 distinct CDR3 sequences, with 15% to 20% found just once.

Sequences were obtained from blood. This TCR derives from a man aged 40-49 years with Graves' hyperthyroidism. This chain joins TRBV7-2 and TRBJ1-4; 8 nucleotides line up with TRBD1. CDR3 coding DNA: TGTGCCAGCAGCATCGCAGGGGGCGCGAACGAAAAACTGTTTTTT. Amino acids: CASSIAGGANEKLFF.